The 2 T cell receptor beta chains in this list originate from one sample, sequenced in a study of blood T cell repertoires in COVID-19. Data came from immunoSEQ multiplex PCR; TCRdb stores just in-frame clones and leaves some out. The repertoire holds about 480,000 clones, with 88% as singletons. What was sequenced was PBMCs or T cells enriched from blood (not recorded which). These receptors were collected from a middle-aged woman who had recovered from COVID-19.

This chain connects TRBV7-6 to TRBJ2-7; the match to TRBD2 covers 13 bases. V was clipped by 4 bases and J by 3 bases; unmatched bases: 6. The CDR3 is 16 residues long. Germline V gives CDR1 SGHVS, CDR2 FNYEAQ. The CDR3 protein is CASSSRLAGGFYEQYF. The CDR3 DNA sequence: TGTGCCAGCAGCTCCCGACTAGCGGGAGGTTTCTACGAGCAGTACTTC.

The CDR3, as DNA: TGTGCCACTACGACTAGCGGGAGTTACAATGAGCAGTTCTTC. This gives the protein CATTTSGSYNEQFF. The chain couples TRBV19 to TRBJ2-1, with 12 positions matching TRBD2. The CDR3 is made up of 14 amino acids. With V trimmed by 10 bases and J by 4 bases, 5 bases remained unmatched. Germline CDR1 is LNHDA and CDR2 is SQIVND (reference sequence).